This TCR beta chain was captured by sequencing in a study of blood T cell repertoires in COVID-19. Study information: Samples representing acute and convalescent COVID-19 were sourced from the United States, Italy and Spain. From T cells, B-cell-depleted T cells, or PBMCs came the material, which was cDNA or gDNA.

Under the authors' procedure: Reference gene primer amplification gave nucleated cell count estimates. Assay: immunoSEQ multiplex PCR; the TCRdb copy retains only in-frame clones and omits some. Clone size and the V and J calls come from that table; the DNA yielded D and trimming. The sample holds roughly 140,000 clones, more than 65% seen once. Deletions cut 3 bases from V and 7 bases from J, with 19 bases between. The V gene's germline CDR1 is SGHVS and CDR2 FQNEAQ. CDR3 size: 17 residues. The sequence was obtained from a woman between 50 and 59 years old in a cohort sampled during active or convalescent COVID-19. The V call is TRBV7-8, the J call TRBJ1-6; weak D call: TRBD1 (6 bases). Sequencing was carried out using peripheral blood. CDR3 in amino acids: CASSFTYRVLDNSPLHF. Written as DNA, the CDR3 is TGTGCCAGCAGCTTCACTTACAGGGTGTTAGACAATTCACCCCTCCACTTT.